The 4 T cell receptor beta chains below come from one sample, sequenced in a study of T-cell memory formation after mild COVID-19. One entry per CDR3 protein results from TCRdb running MiXCR on the 5' RACE reads. In the table there are more than 250,000 distinct CDR3 sequences, over 15% of which are singletons. Sequences were obtained from PBMCs or a T cell subset sorted from them (not recorded which). These receptor sequences come from a young man who had mild COVID-19 (a few samples of this study predate the infection). Cell type and time point are not known.

This clonotype was recorded a few times. V usage is TRBV20-1 and J usage is TRBJ2-2; D remains unclear. Germline values: CDR1 DFQATT, CDR2 SNEGSKA (reference sequence). The ends were cut back, 4 bases at V and 5 bases at J, with 11 bases in the middle. The CDR3 is 13 amino acids. The CDR3 coding sequence is TGCAGTGCTACCAAGCCGGCGACCGGGGAGCTGTTTTTT. Translation gives CSATKPATGELFF.

On this clonotype itself: An end of the junction differs from the germline gene, which may be a read error. The chain recombines TRBV7-3 with TRBJ2-1, with D hard to call. This CDR3 spans 14 amino acids. The germline CDR1 and CDR2 sequences are SGHTA and FQGTGA. Here the CDR3 reads CASSLTQTSNEQFF. In DNA, the CDR3 is TGTGCAAGCAGCTTAACCCAAACAAGCAATGAGCAGTTCTTC.

V and J are TRBV4-1 and TRBJ1-2; possibly TRBD1 for D (5 bases). Deletions cut 5 bases from V and 7 bases from J, with 17 bases between. This CDR3 contains 14 residues. Germline V lookup: CDR1 MGHRA, CDR2 YSYEKL. The DNA for the CDR3 is TGCGCCAGCAGCGGTCCCTCGGGGCTAAGTGGCTACACCTTC. As protein: CASSGPSGLSGYTF.

This clonotype appeared a single time. The chain has TRBV7-6 and TRBJ2-2, with D tentatively TRBD2 (5 bases). Per the germline V gene, CDR1 is SGHVS and CDR2 is FNYEAQ. The CDR3 extends over 15 amino acids. Trimming left V 4 bases short and J 4 bases short, with 13 bases between. This chain's CDR3 is CASSSAKGSTGELFF. For the CDR3, the DNA is TGTGCCAGCAGCTCTGCGAAAGGGAGCACCGGGGAGCTGTTTTTT. The full variable domain, with the rest looked up from reference TRBV7-6 and TRBJ2-2, is GAGVSQSPRYKVTKRGQDVALRCDPISGHVSLYWYRQALGQGPEFLTYFNYEAQQDKSGLPNDRFSAERPEGSISTLTIQRTEQRDSAMYRCASSSAKGSTGELFFGEGSRLTVL.